Listed here is a single T cell receptor (beta chain). Its cognate antigen is unknown. V was trimmed by 5 bases and J by 2 bases, leaving 19 bases between them. This CDR3 has 16 residues. Germline values: CDR1 LGHNA, CDR2 YSLEER. The source of the sample is a study of T cells in localized non-small cell lung cancer. Study observations and caveats: Turning up in adjacent lung were a median approximately 57 of the top 100 tumor clones. Analysis by sequencing included only one tumor region, so heterogeneity remains possible. Clonality peaked in uninvolved adjacent lung rather than tumor.

Sequencing was performed with immunoSEQ multiplex PCR; in TCRdb, only in-frame clones are kept and a portion is missing. The sample shows tens of thousands of clones, around 87% of them seen only once. This clonotype was obtained from a man aged 40 to 70 with stage III lung adenocarcinoma. The sample here was peripheral blood mononuclear cells, taken before any cancer treatment. V usage is TRBV4-3 and J usage is TRBJ2-7; D ambiguous. The chain's CDR3 is CASSYGVSTSPYEQYF. The CDR3 DNA follows: TGCGCCAGCAGCTACGGAGTTTCCACAAGCCCCTACGAGCAGTACTTC.